Listed below are T cell receptor beta chains from one sample, sequenced in a study of shared clonotypes between healthy human individuals. Sequencing was performed with immunoSEQ multiplex PCR; in TCRdb, only in-frame clones are kept and a portion is missing. The sample lists about 470,000 clones, more than 75% occurring once. The sequenced sample consisted of PBMCs. The receptors were gathered from a woman in her forties in good health. Some clones in this sample may be carry-over from other donors' samples. The CDR3 runs from the conserved cysteine through the conserved F or W. The D gene is left open where the match is weak.

>TRBJ1-1|TRBV28|-
CASSFDVGRNTEAFF
>TRBJ2-4|TRBV28|-
CASRTFSENKNIQYF
>TRBJ2-2|TRBV15|TRBD2
CATSTRLAGGTGELFF
>TRBJ1-1|TRBV11-2|TRBD1
CASSSTGGMNTEAFF
>TRBJ1-5|TRBV19|-
CASTHGVEYSNQPQHF
>TRBJ1-5|TRBV5-5|-
CASSGGAVNSNQPQHF
>TRBJ2-5|TRBV5-6|-
CASSLGTSQETQYF
>TRBJ1-1|TRBV10-3|-
CAIRSREDTEAFF
>TRBJ1-1|TRBV18|-
CASSLRDPGAEAFF
>TRBJ2-2|TRBV6-1|-
CASSEVGENTGELFF
>TRBJ2-7|TRBV28|TRBD1
CASRRGQGAYEQYF
>TRBJ2-4|TRBV30|-
CAWSVTGAKNIQYF
>TRBJ2-3|TRBV7-2|-
CASSLNWGSTDTQYF
>TRBJ1-1|TRBV9|-
CASSVGGMNTEAFF
>TRBJ1-1|TRBV6-5|-
CASTQGTEAFF
>TRBJ1-1|TRBV6-4|-
CASSEQRGTEAFF